This T cell receptor beta chain was sequenced for a study of blood T cell repertoires in COVID-19. Study information: The samples span acute and convalescent COVID-19 from the United States, Italy and Spain. T cells, B-cell-depleted T cells, or PBMCs provided the cDNA or gDNA that served as material.

Under the authors' procedure: The authors estimated nucleated cell counts from reference gene primer amplification. TCRdb keeps only in-frame clones here, not all; method: immunoSEQ multiplex PCR. V and J calls and clone size come straight from that table; D and trimming were deduced from the DNA. This repertoire shows fewer than 85,000 clones, over 85% found once; its top ten account for 4% to 5.5%. In germline, CDR1 is MGHRA, CDR2 YSYEKL. This CDR3 is built from 14 residues. Trimming took off 0 bases at V and 4 bases at J, with 9 bases between the two ends. The TCR was taken from a man over 45 with active COVID-19. This chain links TRBV4-1 with TRBJ1-2; the D is unclear. The sample was peripheral blood. CDR3: CASSQEWGGYGYTF. The CDR3 nucleotides are TGCGCCAGCAGCCAAGAATGGGGAGGCTATGGCTACACCTTC.